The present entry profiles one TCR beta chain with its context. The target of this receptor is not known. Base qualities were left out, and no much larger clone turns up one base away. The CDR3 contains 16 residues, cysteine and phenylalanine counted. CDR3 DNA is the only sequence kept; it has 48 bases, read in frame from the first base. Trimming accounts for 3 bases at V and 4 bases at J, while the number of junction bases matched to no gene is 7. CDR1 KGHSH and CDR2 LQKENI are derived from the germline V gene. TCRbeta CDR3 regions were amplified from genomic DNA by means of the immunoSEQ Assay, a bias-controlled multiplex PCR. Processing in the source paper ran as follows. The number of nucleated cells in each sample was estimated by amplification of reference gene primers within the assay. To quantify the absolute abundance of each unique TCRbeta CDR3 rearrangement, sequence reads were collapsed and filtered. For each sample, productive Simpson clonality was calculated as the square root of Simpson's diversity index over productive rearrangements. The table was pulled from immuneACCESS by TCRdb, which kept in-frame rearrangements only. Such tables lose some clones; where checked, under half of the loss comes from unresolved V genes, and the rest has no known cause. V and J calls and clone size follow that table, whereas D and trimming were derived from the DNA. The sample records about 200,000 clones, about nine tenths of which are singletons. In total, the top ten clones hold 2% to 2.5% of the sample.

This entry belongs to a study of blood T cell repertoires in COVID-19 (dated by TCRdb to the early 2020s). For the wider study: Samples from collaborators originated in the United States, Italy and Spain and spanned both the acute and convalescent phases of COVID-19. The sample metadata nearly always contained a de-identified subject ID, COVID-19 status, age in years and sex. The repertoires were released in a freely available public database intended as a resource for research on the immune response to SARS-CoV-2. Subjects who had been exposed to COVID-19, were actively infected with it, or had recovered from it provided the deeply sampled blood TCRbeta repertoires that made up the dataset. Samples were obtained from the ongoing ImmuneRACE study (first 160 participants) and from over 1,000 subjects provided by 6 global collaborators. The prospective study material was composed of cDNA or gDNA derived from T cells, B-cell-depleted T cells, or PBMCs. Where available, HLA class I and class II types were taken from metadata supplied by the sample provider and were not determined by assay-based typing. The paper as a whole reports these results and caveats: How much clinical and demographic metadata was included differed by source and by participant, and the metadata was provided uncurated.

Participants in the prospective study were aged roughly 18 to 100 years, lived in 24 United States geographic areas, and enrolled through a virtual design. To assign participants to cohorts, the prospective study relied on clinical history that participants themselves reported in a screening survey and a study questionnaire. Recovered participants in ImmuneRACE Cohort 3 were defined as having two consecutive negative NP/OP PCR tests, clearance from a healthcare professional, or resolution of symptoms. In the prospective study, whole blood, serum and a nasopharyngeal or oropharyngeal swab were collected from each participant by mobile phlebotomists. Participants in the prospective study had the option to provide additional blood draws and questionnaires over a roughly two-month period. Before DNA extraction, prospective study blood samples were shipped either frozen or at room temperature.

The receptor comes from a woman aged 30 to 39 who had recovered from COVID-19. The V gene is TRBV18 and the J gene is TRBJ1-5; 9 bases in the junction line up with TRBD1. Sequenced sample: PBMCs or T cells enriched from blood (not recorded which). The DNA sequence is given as TGTGCCAGCTCACCTACCAGGACAGGGGAAAATCAGCCCCAGCATTTT. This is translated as CASSPTRTGENQPQHF. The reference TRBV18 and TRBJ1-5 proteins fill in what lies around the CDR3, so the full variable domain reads NAGVMQNPRHLVRRRGQEARLRCSPMKGHSHVYWYRQLPEEGLKFMVYLQKENIIDESGMPKERFSAEFPKEGPSILRIQQVVRGDSAAYFCASSPTRTGENQPQHFGDGTRLSIL.